These T cell receptor beta chains were read from a single sample in a study of blood T cell repertoires in COVID-19. Sequenced by immunoSEQ multiplex PCR; TCRdb stores in-frame clones only, minus some. The sample includes approximately 100,000 clones, approximately 70% seen only once; the top ten take approximately 6.3%. Input material: peripheral blood. The receptor source for this set is a man older than 75 with acute or convalescent COVID-19. Each CDR3 is given with its conserved first and last residue. A D gene is named only where the DNA matches it firmly. Size values are once, few and many counts, or a class for expanded clones, and some rows have none.

14,few,TRBD2,TRBJ2-2,TRBV6-6,TGTGCCCTCGGGTTAGCGGGAGGTGAAGGGGAGCTGTTTTTT,CALGLAGGEGELFF
14,few,NA,TRBJ1-5,TRBV28,TGTGCCAGCAGTTTTGAATGGGGCCCGTCTTCCCAGCATTTT,CASSFEWGPSSQHF
12,few,NA,TRBJ2-2,TRBV5-4,TGTGCCAGCAGCCAAAACACCGGGGAGCTGTTTTTT,CASSQNTGELFF
14,NA,NA,TRBJ2-1,TRBV6-2/TRBV6-3,TGTGCCAGCAGTTCTACAAGTACTCTAGGCCTGGAGTTCTTC,CASSSTSTLGLEFF
14,once,TRBD1,TRBJ1-5,TRBV28,TGTGCCAGCAGTCCTCCGACAGGGGAGAGGGCCCAGCATTTT,CASSPPTGERAQHF
13,NA,TRBD1,TRBJ1-6,TRBV12-3/TRBV12-4,TGTGCCAGCAGATTACAGGGGAATTCACCCCTCCACTTT,CASRLQGNSPLHF
15,NA,NA,TRBJ2-7,TRBV7-2,TGTGCCAGCAGCTTAGCGGGAGAGCTGTCCTACGAGCAGTACTTC,CASSLAGELSYEQYF
16,NA,TRBD2,TRBJ2-3,TRBV9,TGTGCCAGCACCTCTGTGGGGCTAGCGGGCACAGATACGCAGTATTTT,CASTSVGLAGTDTQYF
15,NA,NA,TRBJ2-1,TRBV4-3,TGCGCTAGCAGCCAAGCTAGTAAAGGACTCAATGAGCAGTTCTTC,CASSQASKGLNEQFF
14,few,NA,TRBJ1-2,TRBV23-1,TGCGCCAGCAGTCAAAGTGTGGGGAGCCATGGCTACACCTTC,CASSQSVGSHGYTF
16,NA,NA,TRBJ1-6,TRBV19,TGTGCCAGTAGTTCTGACAGGAGCTCCTATAATTCACCCCTCCACTTT,CASSSDRSSYNSPLHF
16,NA,TRBD2,TRBJ2-3,TRBV19,TGTGCCAGTAGTCCACTACGAAGCGGGAGTAGATATACGCAGTATTTT,CASSPLRSGSRYTQYF
12,NA,NA,TRBJ1-2,TRBV28,TGTGCCAGTACAGACAGTTCCTATGGCTACACCTTC,CASTDSSYGYTF
14,NA,NA,TRBJ2-7,TRBV27,TGTGCCAGCAGTTTGGTTAGGGGTTCCTACGAGCAGTACTTC,CASSLVRGSYEQYF
17,NA,NA,TRBJ2-5,TRBV7-6,TGTGCCAGCAGCTTAGCAGGGACTCCACGGCAAGGGGAGACCCAGTACTTC,CASSLAGTPRQGETQYF
13,NA,NA,TRBJ1-5,TRBV7-8,TGTGCCAGCAGCACCCCCCAGGGGCAGCCCCAGCATTTT,CASSTPQGQPQHF
17,NA,NA,TRBJ2-7,TRBV4-3,TGCGCCAGCAGCCAAGTCTTAGGGCCTACAGGGTCCTACGAGCAGTACTTC,CASSQVLGPTGSYEQYF
14,NA,NA,TRBJ2-2,TRBV19,TGTGCCAGTAACCCTTCGACAGGTAGCGGGGAGCTGTTTTTT,CASNPSTGSGELFF
15,NA,NA,TRBJ2-6,TRBV4-1,TGCGCCAGCAGGGACATGGGCTCTGGGGCCAACGTCCTGACTTTC,CASRDMGSGANVLTF
14,once,TRBD1,TRBJ2-7,TRBV19,TGTGCCAGTAGTCGGACAGGGGGCTCCTACGAGCAGTACTTC,CASSRTGGSYEQYF
16,NA,TRBD1,TRBJ1-5,TRBV6-6,TGTGCCAGCAGTCAGGGGGCCGATTATAGCAATCAGCCCCAGCATTTT,CASSQGADYSNQPQHF
14,NA,NA,TRBJ1-5,TRBV7-2,TGTGCCAGCTCCCAAGGGGGAAGCAATCAGCCCCAGCATTTT,CASSQGGSNQPQHF
13,NA,NA,TRBJ1-5,TRBV12-3/TRBV12-4,TGTGCCAGCAGTTTTAGCGGCAATCAGCCCCAGCATTTT,CASSFSGNQPQHF
11,few,NA,TRBJ2-5,TRBV20-1,TGCAGTGCTAGAGCTATTGGGCCCCAGTACTTC,CSARAIGPQYF
11,NA,NA,TRBJ1-2,TRBV2,TGTGCCGCACTGAAGGGGTCAGACTACACCTTC,CAALKGSDYTF
18,NA,NA,TRBJ2-2,TRBV7-2,TGTGCCAGCAGCTTCCGCAGTAATTGGCTCCCTGGCACCGGGGAGCTGTTTTTT,CASSFRSNWLPGTGELFF
15,NA,NA,TRBJ1-6,TRBV3-1/TRBV3-2,TGTGCCAGCAGCCAAGAAAGTGGCGGGAATTCACCCCTCCACTTT,CASSQESGGNSPLHF
16,few,TRBD1,TRBJ1-5,TRBV19,TGTGCCAGTAGGATAACCGGGACAGGGTCGGGTCAGCCCCAGCATTTT,CASRITGTGSGQPQHF
13,NA,NA,TRBJ2-1,TRBV5-8,TGTGCCAGCAGCAGGAGAGTCTACAATGAGCAGTTCTTC,CASSRRVYNEQFF
13,NA,NA,TRBJ2-2,TRBV7-9,TGTGCCAGCAGCCTGCGGGGTCCCGGGGAGCTGTTTTTT,CASSLRGPGELFF
15,NA,TRBD2,TRBJ2-7,TRBV19,TGTGCCAGTAGTAGGGGAGCGGGAGCTATCTACGAGCAGTACTTC,CASSRGAGAIYEQYF
15,once,TRBD2,TRBJ2-3,TRBV9,TGTGCCAGCAGCGTTAGGGACTACAACACAGATACGCAGTATTTT,CASSVRDYNTDTQYF
18,few,NA,TRBJ1-2,TRBV5-6,TGTGCCAGCAGCTTAGAGGACAGTCAACATGACCTGAACTATGGCTACACCTTC,CASSLEDSQHDLNYGYTF
15,NA,NA,TRBJ1-1,TRBV2,TGTGCCAGCAGTGGAGGTAGCGGTAGGGCCACTGAAGCTTTCTTT,CASSGGSGRATEAFF
16,NA,TRBD2,TRBJ2-1,TRBV5-4,TGTGCCAGCAGCCCGGGGGGAGCGGGGCGATACAATGAGCAGTTCTTC,CASSPGGAGRYNEQFF
14,NA,NA,TRBJ1-4,TRBV2,TGTGCCAGCAGCGTGCAGGGTTCTAATGAAAAACTGTTTTTT,CASSVQGSNEKLFF
12,once,NA,TRBJ2-7,TRBV2,TGTGCCAGCACACAAAACCCCTACGAGCAGTACTTC,CASTQNPYEQYF
16,NA,TRBD2,TRBJ2-5,TRBV9,TGTGCCAGCAGCGTTGACCCTAGCGGGATTAAGGAGACCCAGTACTTC,CASSVDPSGIKETQYF
13,NA,TRBD1,TRBJ2-7,TRBV6-2/TRBV6-3,TGTGCCAGCAGCCACCGGACAGGCCACGAGCAGTACTTC,CASSHRTGHEQYF
13,NA,NA,TRBJ1-2,TRBV15,TGTGCCACCAGCAGACAGGGGAACTATGGCTACACCTTC,CATSRQGNYGYTF
12,NA,NA,TRBJ1-4,TRBV6-2/TRBV6-3,TGTGCCAGCAGCTCCGTTAATGAAAAACTGTTTTTT,CASSSVNEKLFF
14,once,NA,TRBJ2-7,TRBV5-6,TGTGCCAGCAGCCTCCTCCAGGGGACCTACGAGCAGTACTTC,CASSLLQGTYEQYF
13,NA,NA,TRBJ1-5,TRBV10-1,TGCGCCAGCAGTCGGGGCCAGGGGCAGCCCCAGCATTTT,CASSRGQGQPQHF
12,NA,NA,TRBJ1-4,TRBV24-1,TGTGCCACCAGTGATTTTGTAGGCGGGCTGTTTTTT,CATSDFVGGLFF
16,NA,TRBD1,TRBJ1-4,TRBV28,TGTGCCAGCAGTCGACCGGGGACAGCAACTAATGAAAAACTGTTTTTT,CASSRPGTATNEKLFF
17,few,TRBD2,TRBJ2-2,TRBV10-3,TGTGCCATCAGTGAGTCAAGCGGGACTACTCGCACCGGGGAGCTGTTTTTT,CAISESSGTTRTGELFF
15,NA,TRBD2,TRBJ2-2,TRBV6-5,TGTGCCAGCAGCCGTCTAGCGGGAGGGAATAGGAAGCTGTTTTTT,CASSRLAGGNRKLFF
16,NA,TRBD1,TRBJ1-2,TRBV27,TGTGCCAGCAGATTCCGGCAGGGGGCTTCCAACTATGGCTACACCTTC,CASRFRQGASNYGYTF
14,NA,NA,TRBJ2-1,TRBV5-4,TGTGCCAGCAGCCCGGACTCCTCCTACAATGAGCAGTTCTTC,CASSPDSSYNEQFF
14,NA,NA,TRBJ2-2,TRBV19,TGTGCCAGTACCTATCGGGGAGGAGCCGGGGAGCTGTTTTTT,CASTYRGGAGELFF
15,NA,TRBD1,TRBJ1-5,TRBV7-2,TGTGCCAGCAGCCGGGGACAGGGGAAGGGTCAGCCCCAGCATTTT,CASSRGQGKGQPQHF
11,NA,NA,TRBJ2-5,TRBV27,TGTGCCAGCGCGTGGCAAGAGACCCAGTACTTC,CASAWQETQYF
15,NA,NA,TRBJ2-5,TRBV3-1/TRBV3-2,TGTGCCAGCAGCCAAGGGGGGAGGAACCAAGAGACCCAGTACTTC,CASSQGGRNQETQYF
14,NA,TRBD1,TRBJ1-1,TRBV27,TGTGCCAGCAGTCTAGGGACAGCTCGTAGTGAAGCTTTCTTT,CASSLGTARSEAFF